This passage covers 3 T cell receptor beta chains from one sample sequenced in a study of T-cell reconstitution after alpha-beta-depleted transplantation in children. As it was prepared, the TCRbeta library received unique molecular identifiers. MiXCR, applied by TCRdb to the PCR reads, yields one record per CDR3 protein. This table holds a few hundred thousand distinct CDR3 sequences, around 20% found once. Sequenced here: PBMCs from the stem cell graft donor, sampled from the stem cell graft. The receptors were gathered from a human donor who donated a stem cell graft to a child with acute myeloid leukemia.

V is TRBV29-1 and J is TRBJ2-1; 8 positions agree with TRBD1. V lost 4 bases and J lost 8; bases outside the gene matches: 13. The CDR3 spans 15 residues. CDR1 is SQVTM and CDR2 is ANQGSEA in the germline V gene. The CDR3: CSVADRVGFVYEQFF. The CDR3 DNA reads TGCAGCGTTGCGGACAGGGTGGGATTCGTCTATGAGCAGTTCTTC.

This clonotype was observed a few times. The chain uses TRBV4-1 and TRBJ2-7; 9 bases fit TRBD2. Germline CDR1 and CDR2: MGHRA and YSYEKL. This CDR3 is 14 amino acids long. J gave up 2 bases and V 3 bases, and 2 bases lay outside the gene matches. The CDR3 bases are TGCGCCAGCAGCCAGACTAGCGGAACCTACGAGCAGTACTTC. Translated, it gives CASSQTSGTYEQYF.

This clonotype showed up just a few times. The chain has TRBV25-1 and TRBJ1-1; D is uncertain. The CDR3 runs to 14 residues. V lost 6 bases, J lost 7 bases, and 18 bases lay in between. The germline CDR1 and CDR2 sequences are MGHDK and SYGVNS. This chain's CDR3 is CASRMAGLKGEAFF. In nucleotides, the CDR3 is TGTGCCAGCAGGATGGCAGGCTTGAAGGGTGAAGCTTTCTTT. Full variable domain (rest looked up from reference TRBV25-1 and TRBJ1-1): EADIYQTPRYLVIGTGKKITLECSQTMGHDKMYWYQQDPGMELHLIHYSYGVNSTEKGDLSSESTVSRIRTEHFPLTLESARPSHTSQYLCASRMAGLKGEAFFGQGTRLTVV.